The 10 T cell receptor beta chains below all came from one sample that was sequenced in a study of metastatic and nonmetastatic thyroid tumors. TCRdb reassembled clones from the PCR reads with MiXCR. The data show 70,000 or so clones, 14% seen once. None of the patients had undergone any treatment ahead of thyroid surgery. The sequenced material came from blood. The receptors derive from a male donor with papillary thyroid cancer or a benign thyroid nodule (not recorded which). Some clones in this sample may be carry-over from other donors' samples.

The chain is built from TRBV5-1 and TRBJ1-4; D is unresolved. Germline assignment: CDR1 SGHRS and CDR2 YFSETQ. This CDR3 region has 17 residues. The V end lost 2 bases, the J end lost 2 bases, and 16 bases lay between the germline ends. The CDR3 DNA reads TGCGCCAGCAGCTTAGTACCTTCAGAGGCCACTAATGAAAAACTGTTTTTT. This sequence encodes CASSLVPSEATNEKLFF.

This clone was counted between two and nine times. The chain recombines TRBV6-5 with TRBJ2-1, with 9 bases that match TRBD1. Germline lookup yields CDR1 MNHEY and CDR2 SVGAGI. Germline trimming cut 0 bases from V and 10 bases from J; bases unmatched to any gene: 7. The CDR3 contains 15 residues. CDR3 protein: CASSYSGQGSWEQFF. In DNA, the CDR3 is TGTGCCAGCAGTTACTCTGGACAGGGGTCCTGGGAGCAGTTCTTC.

This clone showed up many times. The chain carries TRBV7-3 and TRBJ2-2; D possibly corresponds to TRBD2 (5 bases). In germline, CDR1 is SGHTA, CDR2 FQGTGA. The length of the CDR3 is 15 residues. With 0 bases removed from V and 0 bases from J, the gap between germline ends came to 5 bases. The chain's CDR3 is CASSLTGANTGELFF. CDR3 DNA: TGTGCCAGCAGCTTAACCGGGGCGAACACCGGGGAGCTGTTTTTT.

This clone has at least ten counts. J is TRBJ2-3 and V is TRBV13; 11 positions match TRBD1. The ends lost 5 bases at V and 6 bases at J; junction bases unmatched: 7. This CDR3 comprises 15 residues. Germline V gene lookup returns CDR1 PRHDT and CDR2 FYEKMQ (reference sequence). CDR3 coding DNA: TGTGCCAGCAGCGCTCCGGGACAGGGGGTCGATACGCAGTATTTT. Translation gives CASSAPGQGVDTQYF.

With respect to this clone: A read error may produce the germline difference seen at one junction end. Additional DNA sequences in this sample encode the identical CDR3. The V call is TRBV5-8, the J call TRBJ1-1, with D hard to call. Germline V gene sequence: CDR1 SGHTS, CDR2 YDEGEE. CDR3 size: 11 residues. The CDR3 DNA reads as TGTGCCAGCGTGGCCCTCACTGAGGCTTTCTTT. This gives the protein CASVALTEAFF. The full variable domain, with the rest looked up from reference TRBV5-8 and TRBJ1-1, is EAGVTQSPTHLIKTRGQQATLRCSPISGHTSVYWYQQALGLGLQFLLWYDEGEERNRGNFPPRFSGRQFPNYSSELNVNALELEDSALYLCASVALTEAFFGQGTRLTVV.

This clone occurred many times. The V call is TRBV11-3, the J call TRBJ1-1; weak D call: TRBD1 (6 bases). The ends were cut back, 5 bases at V and 5 bases at J, with 15 bases in the middle. The CDR3 has 14 amino acids. Germline assignment: CDR1 SGHNT and CDR2 YENEEA. The CDR3 region is CASSLGGIKTEAFF. Here the CDR3 DNA reads TGTGCCAGCAGCCTAGGGGGAATTAAAACTGAAGCTTTCTTT.

This clone was counted a few times. This may stem from a read error, because a much larger clone lies one nucleotide away. This sequence joins TRBV12-3 or TRBV12-4 and TRBJ1-2; 7 positions match TRBD1. The CDR3 has 15 amino acids. The CDR3 region is CASSLSQGTVYGHTF. The CDR3 DNA follows: TGTGCCAGCAGTTTATCCCAAGGGACAGTGTATGGCCACACCTTC.

This clone was recorded a few times. The conserved closing phenylalanine or tryptophan is absent in this CDR3, likely reflecting a read error. V and J are TRBV6-1 and TRBJ2-7, with D unresolved. This CDR3 comprises 13 residues. V shed 8 bases and J shed 0 bases, with 11 bases lying between them. CDR1 is MNHNS and CDR2 is SASEGT in the germline V gene. CDR3 nucleotide sequence: TGTGCCAGCTCTTTGAAAGCCTCCTACGAGCAGTACTTA. This sequence encodes CASSLKASYEQYL.

This clone was detected many times. The V gene is TRBV6-2 or TRBV6-3, the J gene TRBJ1-3; D not certain. CDR1 and CDR2 from the germline V gene are MNHEY and SVGEGT. The length of the CDR3 is 15 residues. V was pared by 7 bases and J by 0 bases, with 13 bases between. CDR3: CASKQSRRSGNTIYF. The CDR3 region has the DNA TGTGCCAGCAAGCAGTCCCGACGCTCTGGAAACACCATATATTTT.

This clone was seen many times. This chain uses TRBV19 with TRBJ2-1; 8 bases are a match to TRBD1. The CDR3 sequence is 14 residues long. Trimming removed 6 bases from V and 6 bases from J; junction bases left unmatched: 7. Per the germline V gene, CDR1 is LNHDA and CDR2 is SQIVND (reference sequence). The CDR3 DNA is TGTGCCAGTAGCTTGGACAGGGTGCTCAATGAGCAGTTCTTC. Amino acids: CASSLDRVLNEQFF. Full variable domain (outside the CDR3, taken from reference TRBV19 and TRBJ2-1): DGGITQSPKYLFRKEGQNVTLSCEQNLNHDAMYWYRQDPGQGLRLIYYSQIVNDFQKGDIAEGYSVSREKKESFPLTVTSAQKNPTAFYLCASSLDRVLNEQFFGPGTRLTVL.